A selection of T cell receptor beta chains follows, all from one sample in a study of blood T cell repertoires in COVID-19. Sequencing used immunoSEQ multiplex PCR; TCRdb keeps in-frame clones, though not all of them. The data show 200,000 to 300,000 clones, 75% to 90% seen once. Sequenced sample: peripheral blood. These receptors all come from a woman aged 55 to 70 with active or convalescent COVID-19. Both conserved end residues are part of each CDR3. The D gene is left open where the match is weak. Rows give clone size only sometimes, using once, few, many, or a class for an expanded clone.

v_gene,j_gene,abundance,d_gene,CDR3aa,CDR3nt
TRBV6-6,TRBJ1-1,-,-,CASPRSREGTEAFF,TGTGCCAGCCCTCGGTCCAGGGAGGGCACTGAAGCTTTCTTT
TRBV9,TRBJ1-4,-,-,CASSAGGARGEKLFF,TGTGCCAGCAGCGCTGGGGGGGCCAGGGGTGAAAAACTGTTTTTT
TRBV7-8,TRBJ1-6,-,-,CASSLVPGNNSPLHF,TGTGCCAGCAGCTTAGTGCCCGGGAATAATTCACCCCTCCACTTT
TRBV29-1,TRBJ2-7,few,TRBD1,CSVGTATYEQYF,TGCAGCGTCGGGACAGCTACCTACGAGCAGTACTTC
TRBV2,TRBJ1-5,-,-,CASKAQGNSNQPQHF,TGTGCCAGCAAAGCCCAGGGTAATAGCAATCAGCCCCAGCATTTT
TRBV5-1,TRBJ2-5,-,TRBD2,CASSRLAGGQETQYF,TGCGCCAGCAGCCGACTAGCGGGGGGACAAGAGACCCAGTACTTC
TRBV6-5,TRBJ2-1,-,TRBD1,CASWIGQATFEQFF,TGTGCCAGTTGGATAGGACAGGCTACTTTTGAGCAGTTCTTC
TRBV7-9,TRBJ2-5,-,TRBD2,CASSFGAGGPETQYF,TGTGCCAGCAGCTTTGGAGCGGGGGGGCCTGAGACCCAGTACTTC
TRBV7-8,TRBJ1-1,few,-,CASSLQGSTEAFF,TGTGCCAGCAGCTTACAGGGATCTACTGAAGCTTTCTTT
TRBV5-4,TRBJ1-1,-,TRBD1,CASSLDRGFEAFF,TGTGCCAGCAGCTTAGACAGGGGATTTGAAGCTTTCTTT
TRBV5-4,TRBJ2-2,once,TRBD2,CASSRGTGGLNTGELFF,TGTGCCAGCAGCCGTGGGACGGGGGGGTTGAACACCGGGGAGCTGTTTTTT
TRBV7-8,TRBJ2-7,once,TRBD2,CASSLREAYEQYF,TGTGCCAGCAGCTTGCGGGAGGCCTACGAGCAGTACTTC
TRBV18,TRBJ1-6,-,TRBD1,CASSTGQGRTSPLHF,TGTGCCAGCTCAACCGGACAGGGACGAACCTCACCCCTCCACTTT
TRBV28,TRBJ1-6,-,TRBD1,CASSRQGSSPLHF,TGTGCCAGCAGCCGACAGGGGAGTTCACCCCTCCACTTT
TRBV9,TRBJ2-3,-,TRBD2,CASSVDLGLAGDTQYF,TGTGCCAGCAGCGTAGATTTGGGACTAGCGGGAGATACGCAGTATTTT
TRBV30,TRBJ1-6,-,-,CAWRRSADNSPLHF,TGTGCCTGGCGAAGGAGTGCGGATAATTCACCCCTCCACTTT
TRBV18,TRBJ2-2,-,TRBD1,CASSPSGQGGTGELFF,TGTGCCAGCTCACCCTCAGGACAGGGAGGAACCGGGGAGCTGTTTTTT